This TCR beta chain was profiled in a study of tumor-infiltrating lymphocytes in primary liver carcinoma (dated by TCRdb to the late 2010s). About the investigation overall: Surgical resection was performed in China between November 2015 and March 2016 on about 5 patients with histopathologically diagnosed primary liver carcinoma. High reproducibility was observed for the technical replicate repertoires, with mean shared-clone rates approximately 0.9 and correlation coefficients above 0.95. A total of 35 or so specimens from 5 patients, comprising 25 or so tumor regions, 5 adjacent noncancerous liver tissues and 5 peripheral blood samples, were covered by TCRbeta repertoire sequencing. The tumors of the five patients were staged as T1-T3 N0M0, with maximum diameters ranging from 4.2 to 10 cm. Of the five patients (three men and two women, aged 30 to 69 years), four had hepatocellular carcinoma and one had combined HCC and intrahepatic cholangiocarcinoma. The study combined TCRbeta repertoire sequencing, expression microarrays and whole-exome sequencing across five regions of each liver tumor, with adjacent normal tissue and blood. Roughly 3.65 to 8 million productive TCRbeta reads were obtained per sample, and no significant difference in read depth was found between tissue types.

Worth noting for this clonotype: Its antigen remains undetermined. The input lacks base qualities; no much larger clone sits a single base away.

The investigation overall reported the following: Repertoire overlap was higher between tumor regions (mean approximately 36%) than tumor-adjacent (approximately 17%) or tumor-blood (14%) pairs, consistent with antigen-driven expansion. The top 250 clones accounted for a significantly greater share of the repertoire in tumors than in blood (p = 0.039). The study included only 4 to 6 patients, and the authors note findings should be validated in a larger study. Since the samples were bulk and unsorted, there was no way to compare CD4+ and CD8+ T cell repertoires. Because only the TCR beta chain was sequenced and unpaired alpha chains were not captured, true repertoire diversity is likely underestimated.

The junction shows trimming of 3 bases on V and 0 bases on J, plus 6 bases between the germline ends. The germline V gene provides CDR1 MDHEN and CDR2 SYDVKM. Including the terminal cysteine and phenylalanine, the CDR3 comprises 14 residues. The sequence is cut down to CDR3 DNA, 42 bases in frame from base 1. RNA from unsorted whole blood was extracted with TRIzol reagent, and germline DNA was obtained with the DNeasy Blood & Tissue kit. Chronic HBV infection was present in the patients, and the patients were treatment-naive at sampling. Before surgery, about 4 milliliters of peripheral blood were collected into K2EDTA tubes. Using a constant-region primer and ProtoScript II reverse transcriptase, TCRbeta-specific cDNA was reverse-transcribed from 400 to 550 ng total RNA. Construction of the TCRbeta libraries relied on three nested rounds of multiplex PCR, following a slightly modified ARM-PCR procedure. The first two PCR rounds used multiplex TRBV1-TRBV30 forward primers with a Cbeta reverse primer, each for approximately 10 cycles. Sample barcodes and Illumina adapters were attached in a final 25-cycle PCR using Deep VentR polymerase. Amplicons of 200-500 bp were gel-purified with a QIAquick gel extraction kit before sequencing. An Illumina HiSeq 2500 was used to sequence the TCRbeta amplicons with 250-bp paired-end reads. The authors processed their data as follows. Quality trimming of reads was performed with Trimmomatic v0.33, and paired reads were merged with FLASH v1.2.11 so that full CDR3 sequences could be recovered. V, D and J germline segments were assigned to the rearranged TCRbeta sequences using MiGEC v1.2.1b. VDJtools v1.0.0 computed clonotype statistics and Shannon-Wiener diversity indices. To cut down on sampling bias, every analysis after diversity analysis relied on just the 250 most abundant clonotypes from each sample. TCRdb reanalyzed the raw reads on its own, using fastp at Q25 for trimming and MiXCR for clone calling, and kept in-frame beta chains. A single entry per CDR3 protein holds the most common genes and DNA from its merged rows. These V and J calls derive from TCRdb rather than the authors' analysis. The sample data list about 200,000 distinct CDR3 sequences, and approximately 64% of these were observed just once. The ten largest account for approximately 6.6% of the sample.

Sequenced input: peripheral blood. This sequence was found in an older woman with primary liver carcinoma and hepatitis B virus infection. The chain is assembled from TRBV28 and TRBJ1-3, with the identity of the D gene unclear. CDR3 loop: CASSFSNSGNTIYF. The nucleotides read TGTGCCAGCAGTTTTTCGAACTCTGGAAACACCATATATTTT.